This T cell receptor (beta chain) originates from a study of T cell responses to AZD1222 COVID-19 vaccine. Findings of the study overall: Spike-specific TCR breadth and depth were elevated following two AZD1222 doses. Females outnumbered males among donors, who were mostly white British; clonal diversity was possibly underestimated. Every sample of the repertoires postdated the peak T cell response. The study found vaccine-associated CD4 TCRs spanning spike, dominant at 160-218 and 743-854.

The table came from immunoSEQ multiplex PCR; TCRdb's copy has only in-frame clones and leaves some out. The table records over 100,000 clones, approximately 90% of them present only once. The CDR3 is 14 amino acids. The ends were cut back, 1 base at V and 2 bases at J, with 8 bases in the middle. Germline CDR1 is SEHNR and CDR2 is FQNEAQ (reference sequence). As to this clone: Its specificity is not known.

Sequencing was performed on peripheral blood, taken on day 0 of AZD1222 vaccination. The rearrangement links TRBV7-9 to TRBJ1-2, with unresolved D. The sequence was collected from an adult in good health. This chain's CDR3 is CASSLGSQNYGYTF. The CDR3 nucleotides are TGTGCCAGCAGCTTAGGGTCCCAGAACTATGGCTACACCTTC.